These 32 T cell receptor beta chains came from one sample sequenced in a study of cytomegalovirus exposure and HLA in healthy donors. Primers for the PCR totalled 60 Vbeta and 13 Jbeta. TCRdb keeps only in-frame clones here, not all; method: immunoSEQ multiplex PCR. The top ten hold almost 8.5% of the sample, which has approximately 86,000 clones, about three quarters seen once. Material: PBMCs. These receptors all come from a man in his sixties in good health and CMV-seronegative.

V is TRBV25-1 and J is TRBJ2-5; TRBD1 matches 8 bases. CDR3 length equals 14 residues. Germline V gene lookup returns CDR1 MGHDK and CDR2 SYGVNS. V shed 4 bases, J shed 8 bases, and the junction held 9 bases outside the gene matches. The CDR3 loop is CASSVEGQAITQYF. In DNA form, the CDR3 reads TGTGCCAGCAGTGTCGAGGGACAGGCTATAACCCAGTACTTC. The complete variable domain, with remaining parts taken from reference TRBV25-1 and TRBJ2-5, reads EADIYQTPRYLVIGTGKKITLECSQTMGHDKMYWYQQDPGMELHLIHYSYGVNSTEKGDLSSESTVSRIRTEHFPLTLESARPSHTSQYLCASSVEGQAITQYFGPGTRLLVL.

This clone was seen a handful of times. CDR3 in amino acids: CASRLSGGARNEQFF. In DNA, the CDR3 is TGTGCCAGCCGCTTAAGCGGGGGGGCCCGGAATGAGCAGTTCTTC. J is TRBJ2-1 and V is TRBV6-5; 10 nucleotides align to TRBD2. Losses at the gene ends were 8 bases for V and 7 bases for J; bases not matched to a gene: 11. The CDR3 length is 15 residues. Per germline, CDR1 MNHEY and CDR2 SVGAGI.

CDR3 in amino acids: CSVLAEGYEQYF. The CDR3 bases are TGCAGCGTTCTGGCAGAGGGCTACGAGCAGTACTTC. V is TRBV29-1 and J is TRBJ2-5; D is possibly TRBD2 (5 bases). The J call may be mistaken, given a closer DNA end match to TRBJ2-7. The CDR3 length is 12 residues. Germline V lookup: CDR1 SQVTM, CDR2 ANQGSEA.

The V and J genes are TRBV6-1 and TRBJ2-1; 7 bases are shared with TRBD2. Trimming cost V 0 bases and J 2 bases; bases outside gene matches: 1. Germline V CDR1 and CDR2: MNHNS, SASEGT. CDR3 size: 15 residues. CDR3 DNA: TGTGCCAGCAGTGAAGCTGGACTAGCCTACAATGAGCAGTTCTTC. Its translation: CASSEAGLAYNEQFF.

This chain links TRBV18 with TRBJ1-6; 10 bases match TRBD1. The trim removed 2 bases at V and 8 bases at J, leaving 3 bases unmatched. Germline lookup yields CDR1 KGHSH and CDR2 LQKENI. The CDR3 covers 15 residues. The CDR3 is CASSPTGQGDSPLHF. The CDR3 coding sequence is TGTGCCAGCTCACCAACTGGACAGGGGGATTCACCCCTCCACTTT.

This clone occurred a few times. This chain joins TRBV5-4 and TRBJ2-6, with a tentative D call TRBD1 (6 bases). The CDR3 is made up of 15 amino acids. Germline V gene data show CDR1 as SGHNT and CDR2 as YYREEE (reference sequence). V was pared by 4 bases and J by 0 bases, with 8 bases between. The CDR3 nucleotides read TGTGCCAGCAGCATACAGGGCTCTGGGGCCAACGTCCTGACTTTC. Its protein is CASSIQGSGANVLTF.

V gene TRBV5-6 combines with J gene TRBJ2-1; 11 bases align to TRBD1. This CDR3 contains 16 residues. From germline, CDR1 is SGHDT and CDR2 YYEEEE. Germline trimming cut 5 bases from V and 7 bases from J; bases unmatched to any gene: 11. CDR3 in amino acids: CASSSTGTGGLNEQFF. The CDR3 bases are TGTGCCAGCAGTTCTACCGGGACAGGGGGTTTGAATGAGCAGTTCTTC.

This clone was counted between two and nine times. The DNA of the CDR3 is TGTGCCAGCAGCCCCGGGAGTGACGCAGATACGCAGTATTTT. Protein product: CASSPGSDADTQYF. The gene calls are TRBV6-4 and TRBJ2-3, with a possible D match to TRBD2 (6 bases). Between the trimmed V and J ends, which lost 6 bases and 4 bases, there was a span of 14 bases. Germline V CDR1 and CDR2: MRHNA, SNTAGT. The CDR3 consists of 14 residues.

CDR3 amino acids: CASSLLTDPNEKLFF. DNA of the CDR3: TGTGCCAGCAGTCTCCTAACAGACCCTAATGAAAAACTGTTTTTT. The chain couples TRBV6-1 to TRBJ1-4; D is unresolved. CDR3 length: 15 amino acids. Germline CDR1 is MNHNS and CDR2 is SASEGT. V dropped 5 bases and J dropped 3 bases, with 13 bases sitting between them.

V gene TRBV11-2 combines with J gene TRBJ2-2, with D perhaps TRBD2 (6 bases). The CDR3 loop spans 15 amino acids. In germline, CDR1 is SGHAT, CDR2 FQNNGV. V was clipped by 7 bases and J by 2 bases, with 14 bases between them. The DNA for the CDR3 is TGTGCCAGCAATTTCGGGGGTCGTAACACCGGGGAGCTGTTTTTT. Protein product: CASNFGGRNTGELFF.

The J gene is TRBJ2-7, the V gene TRBV29-1; 12 bases align to TRBD2. CDR3 length: 16 residues. The germline gives CDR1 SQVTM, CDR2 ANQGSEA. The V segment lost 0 bases and the J segment 3 bases; nucleotides outside the gene matches: 6. The CDR3: CSVEDRLAGDIYEQYF. As DNA, the CDR3 is TGCAGCGTTGAAGATCGACTAGCGGGAGATATCTACGAGCAGTACTTC.

The rearrangement uses TRBV6-5 and TRBJ2-4; D is perhaps TRBD1 (5 bases). V was clipped by 8 bases and J by 13 bases, with 24 bases between them. Germline values: CDR1 MNHEY, CDR2 SVGAGI. The CDR3 runs 14 residues. The CDR3 DNA is TGTGCCAGCGGGCTGGCAGGGTTTCCTATTAGGCAGTACTTC. Encoded protein: CASGLAGFPIRQYF.

The genes are TRBV7-6 and TRBJ2-2; D gene ambiguous. V lost 1 base and J 6 bases, leaving 6 bases between the germline ends. CDR3 length: 13 residues. CDR1 is SGHVS, CDR2 FNYEAQ, per germline. CDR3 loop: CASSLGVPGELFF. The CDR3 region has the DNA TGTGCCAGCAGCTTAGGAGTCCCCGGGGAGCTGTTTTTT.

This chain connects TRBV7-9 to TRBJ1-6; D uncertain. CDR1 and CDR2 from the germline V gene are SEHNR and FQNEAQ (reference sequence). The CDR3 length is 18 residues. V dropped 1 base and J dropped 15 bases, with 28 bases sitting between them. CDR3 DNA: TGTGCCAGCAGCTTAGATGGTCTTTCGGCAGGCCAATTCCCGGACCTCCACTTT. This codes for CASSLDGLSAGQFPDLHF.

This clone was seen more than once but under ten times. V is TRBV5-8 and J is TRBJ1-1; D gene uncertain. Trimming left V 4 bases short and J 4 bases short, with 20 bases between. Per the germline V gene, CDR1 is SGHTS and CDR2 is YDEGEE. The CDR3 totals 16 residues. The CDR3 reads CASSPGSVPPVTEAFF. The CDR3 bases are TGTGCCAGCAGCCCAGGCTCCGTTCCTCCCGTCACTGAAGCTTTCTTT. The whole variable domain, filled in from reference TRBV5-8 and TRBJ1-1, reads EAGVTQSPTHLIKTRGQQATLRCSPISGHTSVYWYQQALGLGLQFLLWYDEGEERNRGNFPPRFSGRQFPNYSSELNVNALELEDSALYLCASSPGSVPPVTEAFFGQGTRLTVV.

In the case of this clone: The junction shows a germline mismatch at one end, possibly a read error. The gene calls are TRBV11-3 and TRBJ2-1, with 8 bases lining up with TRBD1. The length of the CDR3 is 12 residues. Germline V gene data show CDR1 as SGHNT and CDR2 as YENEEA. The CDR3 nucleotides are TGTGCCGGCAGCCGGACAGGGAATGAGCAGTTCTTC. The encoded protein is CAGSRTGNEQFF.

This chain connects TRBV9 to TRBJ2-7, with 7 nucleotides matching TRBD2. The ends lost 4 bases at V and 6 bases at J; junction bases unmatched: 7. This CDR3 has 13 residues. Germline CDR1 SGDLS, CDR2 YYNGEE. Written as DNA, the CDR3 is TGTGCCAGCAGCATAAGATGGGGGGGCGAGCAGTACTTC. It is translated as CASSIRWGGEQYF.

This clone was observed a handful of times. The V call is TRBV5-6, the J call TRBJ2-1; a weak D match, TRBD1 (6 bases). V dropped 6 bases and J dropped 6 bases, with 13 bases sitting between them. Germline CDR1 is SGHDT and CDR2 is YYEEEE. The CDR3 contains 13 residues. The CDR3 here is CASTQGQANEQFF. DNA for the CDR3: TGTGCCAGCACCCAGGGACAAGCCAATGAGCAGTTCTTC.

This clone was observed a handful of times. The rearrangement links TRBV6-6 to TRBJ1-2; D might be TRBD1 (6 bases). The CDR3 sequence is 16 residues long. Trimming took off 6 bases at V and 4 bases at J, with 21 bases between the two ends. Germline V lookup: CDR1 MNHNY, CDR2 SVGAGI (reference sequence). The CDR3 spells CASSSDPRGGVYGYTF. DNA for the CDR3: TGTGCCAGCAGCTCCGATCCCAGGGGAGGGGTCTATGGCTACACCTTC.

The chain combines TRBV28 with TRBJ2-1; TRBD2 matches 7 bases. The CDR3 has 17 residues. The V gene end was trimmed by 6 bases and the J gene end by 6 bases; junction bases not matched to a gene: 17. CDR1 is MDHEN and CDR2 is SYDVKM in the germline V gene. The CDR3 protein is CASSSPSGGGLRNEQFF. The CDR3 coding sequence is TGTGCCAGCAGCTCTCCATCTGGCGGGGGTTTACGCAATGAGCAGTTCTTC.

This clone was recorded a few times. The genes are TRBV2 and TRBJ1-5; 7 bases are shared with TRBD1. The CDR3 covers 14 residues. With 5 bases clipped from V and 3 bases from J, the junction kept 4 bases outside the gene matches. Per germline, CDR1 SNHLY and CDR2 FYNNEI. In nucleotides, the CDR3 is TGTGCCAGCAGTAGGGGGCGGGACAATCAGCCCCAGCATTTT. Its protein is CASSRGRDNQPQHF.

This clone was picked up one time. This sequence joins TRBV6-5 and TRBJ2-5; 9 bases agree with TRBD1. V lost 6 bases, J lost 5 bases, and 7 bases stayed unmatched. The CDR3 length is 14 residues. Germline V lookup: CDR1 MNHEY, CDR2 SVGAGI. The CDR3 sequence: CASSKDRGGETQYF. CDR3 nucleotides: TGTGCCAGCAGCAAGGACAGGGGTGGGGAGACCCAGTACTTC.

This clone was detected only a few times. The chain uses TRBV2 and TRBJ1-4; the match to TRBD1 covers 7 bases. CDR3 length equals 14 residues. Germline CDR1 and CDR2: SNHLY and FYNNEI. V lost 9 bases to trimming and J lost 6 bases; unmatched junction nucleotides: 10. The chain's CDR3 is CASNSGTDDEKLFF. In DNA, the CDR3 is TGTGCCAGTAATTCCGGGACAGATGATGAAAAACTGTTTTTT.

This clone appeared a few times. V gene TRBV11-2 combines with J gene TRBJ1-2; a weak D match, TRBD1 (5 bases). The CDR3 runs to 15 residues. V was clipped by 5 bases and J by 5 bases, with 18 bases between them. The germline CDR1 and CDR2 sequences are SGHAT and FQNNGV. This chain's CDR3 is CASSPLEGPPYGYTF. The CDR3 bases are TGTGCCAGCAGCCCGCTGGAGGGGCCCCCTTATGGCTACACCTTC.

The chain links TRBV18 to TRBJ1-1; D is ambiguous. Germline CDR1 KGHSH, CDR2 LQKENI. The CDR3 runs to 12 residues. The germline V and J ends were trimmed by 5 bases and 5 bases, with 9 bases remaining between them. CDR3 amino acids: CASSSGMTEAFF. The CDR3 nucleotides read TGTGCCAGCTCATCCGGGATGACTGAAGCTTTCTTT. Full variable domain (outside the CDR3, taken from reference TRBV18 and TRBJ1-1): NAGVMQNPRHLVRRRGQEARLRCSPMKGHSHVYWYRQLPEEGLKFMVYLQKENIIDESGMPKERFSAEFPKEGPSILRIQQVVRGDSAAYFCASSSGMTEAFFGQGTRLTVV.

This clone was recorded only once. The chain is built from TRBV5-1 and TRBJ1-2, with 11 nucleotides matching TRBD1. The V gene's germline CDR1 is SGHRS and CDR2 YFSETQ. Germline trimming cut 4 bases from V and 8 bases from J; bases unmatched to any gene: 7. The CDR3 extends over 14 amino acids. The CDR3 reads CASSIGQGAFGYTF. For the CDR3, the DNA is TGCGCCAGCAGCATCGGACAGGGGGCGTTCGGCTACACCTTC.

In regard to this clone: The sample carries other DNA sequences with the same CDR3. The chain couples TRBV6-5 to TRBJ2-7; TRBD1 aligns across 10 bases. Losses at the gene ends were 5 bases for V and 4 bases for J; bases not matched to a gene: 5. The CDR3 sequence is 14 residues long. CDR1 and CDR2 (germline): MNHEY, SVGAGI. CDR3 DNA sequence: TGTGCCAGCAGTCCAGGACAGGGGGGGTACGAGCAGTACTTC. This sequence encodes CASSPGQGGYEQYF.

The rearrangement uses TRBV9 and TRBJ1-1; TRBD1 is a possible D gene (5 bases). V lost 0 bases and J 6 bases, leaving 12 bases between the germline ends. Germline-derived CDR1 and CDR2 are SGDLS and YYNGEE. The CDR3 runs 14 residues. The chain's CDR3 is CASSVVGGSAEAFF. The CDR3 DNA reads TGTGCCAGCAGCGTAGTGGGGGGTAGCGCTGAAGCTTTCTTT.

V gene TRBV5-1 combines with J gene TRBJ2-7, with TRBD1 identical over 9 bases. CDR3 length equals 15 residues. V dropped 4 bases and J dropped 1; count of bases not matched to a gene: 6. CDR1 and CDR2 (germline): SGHRS, YFSETQ. The CDR3, as DNA: TGCGCCAGCAGCCTACCTGGGACAGGGTCCTACGAGCAGTACTTC. It is translated as CASSLPGTGSYEQYF. The variable domain in full, completed from reference TRBV5-1 and TRBJ2-7, reads KAGVTQTPRYLIKTRGQQVTLSCSPISGHRSVSWYQQTPGQGLQFLFEYFSETQRNKGNFPGRFSGRQFSNSRSEMNVSTLELGDSALYLCASSLPGTGSYEQYFGPGTRLTVT.

The chain carries TRBV19 and TRBJ2-2; TRBD1 matches at 12 bases. With 8 bases clipped from V and 0 bases from J, the junction kept 4 bases outside the gene matches. The length of the CDR3 is 16 residues. Germline V CDR1 and CDR2: LNHDA, SQIVND (reference sequence). DNA for the CDR3: TGTGCCAGTGGGGACAGGGGGCGAACGAACACCGGGGAGCTGTTTTTT. Its protein product is CASGDRGRTNTGELFF.

The J gene is TRBJ1-5, the V gene TRBV19; 10 bases are shared with TRBD1. The CDR3 sequence is 15 residues long. Losses at the gene ends were 5 bases for V and 2 bases for J; bases not matched to a gene: 3. CDR1 LNHDA and CDR2 SQIVND come from the germline V gene (reference sequence). Here the CDR3 reads CASSSGTGGNQPQHF. The CDR3 bases are TGTGCCAGTAGTTCTGGGACAGGGGGCAATCAGCCCCAGCATTTT.

This rearrangement joins TRBV5-4 to TRBJ2-3; 9 nucleotides match TRBD1. Germline loops: CDR1 SGHNT, CDR2 YYREEE (reference sequence). The CDR3 length is 15 residues. V gave up 3 bases and J gave up 5 bases; unmatched junction bases: 7. CDR3 residues: CASSSPGQGRDTQYF. CDR3 bases: TGTGCCAGCAGCTCCCCGGGACAGGGTAGAGATACGCAGTATTTT.